The TCR beta chain described here comes from a study of preoperative IRX-2 immunotherapy in early breast cancer. CDR3 length: 16 amino acids. Trimming at V came to 6 bases and at J to 1 base, leaving 10 bases not matched to a gene. Germline V gene lookup returns CDR1 SGHDN and CDR2 FVKESK. Stated treatment: preoperative locoregional IRX-2 cytokine immunotherapy. This phase Ib study tested locoregional IRX-2 cytokine immunotherapy given before surgery. The data were produced by immunoSEQ multiplex PCR, yet TCRdb's version contains in-frame clones alone and is incomplete. The repertoire holds 35,000 to 45,000 clones, with roughly 77% as singletons.

The V call is TRBV14, the J call TRBJ2-7, with 9 positions matching TRBD1. This receptor was obtained from a human donor with breast cancer. This sample comprised tumor tissue, obtained after IRX-2 immunotherapy. DNA for the CDR3: TGTGCCAGCAGGGCAACCGGGACAGGGCCTTCCTACGAGCAGTACTTC. It encodes CASRATGTGPSYEQYF.